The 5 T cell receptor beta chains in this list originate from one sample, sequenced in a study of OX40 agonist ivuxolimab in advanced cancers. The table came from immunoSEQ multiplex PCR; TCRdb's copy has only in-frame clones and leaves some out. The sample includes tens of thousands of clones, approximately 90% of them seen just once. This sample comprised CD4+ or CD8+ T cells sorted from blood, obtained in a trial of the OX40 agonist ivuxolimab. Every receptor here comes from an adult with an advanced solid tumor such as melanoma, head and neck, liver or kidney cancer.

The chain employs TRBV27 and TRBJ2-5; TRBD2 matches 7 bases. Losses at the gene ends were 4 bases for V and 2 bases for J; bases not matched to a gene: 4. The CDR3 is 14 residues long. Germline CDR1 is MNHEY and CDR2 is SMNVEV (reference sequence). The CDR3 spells CASSSKREQETQYF. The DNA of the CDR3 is TGTGCCAGCAGTTCAAAGCGGGAACAAGAGACCCAGTACTTC.

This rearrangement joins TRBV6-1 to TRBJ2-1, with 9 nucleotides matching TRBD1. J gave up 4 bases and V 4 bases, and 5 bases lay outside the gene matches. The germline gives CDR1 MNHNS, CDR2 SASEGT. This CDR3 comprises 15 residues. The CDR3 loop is CASSARDRAYNEQFF. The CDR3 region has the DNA TGTGCCAGCAGTGCCCGGGACAGGGCATACAATGAGCAGTTCTTC.

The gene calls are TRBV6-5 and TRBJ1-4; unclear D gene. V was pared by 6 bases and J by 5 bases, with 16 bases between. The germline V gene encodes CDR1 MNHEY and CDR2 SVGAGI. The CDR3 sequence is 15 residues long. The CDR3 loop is CASRQGPGRNEKLFF. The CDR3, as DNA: TGTGCCAGCAGACAAGGCCCGGGCAGGAATGAAAAACTGTTTTTT.

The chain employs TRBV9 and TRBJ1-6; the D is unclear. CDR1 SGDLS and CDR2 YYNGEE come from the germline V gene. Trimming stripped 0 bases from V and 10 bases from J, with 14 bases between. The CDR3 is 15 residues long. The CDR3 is CASSVGRSDGSPLHF. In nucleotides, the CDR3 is TGTGCCAGCAGCGTAGGAAGATCAGACGGGTCACCCCTCCACTTT.

The CDR3 DNA is TGCGCCAGCAGCTTGTATAGCGGGAGGGCCAGTGAGCAGTTCTTC. Translating gives CASSLYSGRASEQFF. The V call is TRBV5-1, the J call TRBJ2-1, with TRBD2 matching over 11 bases. Germline V gene sequence: CDR1 SGHRS, CDR2 YFSETQ. This CDR3 comprises 15 residues. Unmatched junction bases numbered 6, after V lost 1 base and J lost 9 bases.